What follows are 14 T cell receptor beta chains derived from one specimen sequenced in a study of patients and donors after allogeneic stem cell transplantation. TCRdb redid the calling of the RT-PCR reads with MiXCR, one entry per CDR3 protein. The sample has about 200,000 distinct CDR3 sequences; around 40% are singletons. Sequenced sample: blood, either unsorted or a sorted T cell fraction (not recorded which). The receptors originated from a human donor who was either an allogeneic HSCT recipient or a stem cell or donor lymphocyte infusion donor (not recorded which). It is not recorded whose cells these are; they may come from a transplant donor.

This clonotype was found a few times. The chain employs TRBV6-6 and TRBJ1-1, with a tentative D call TRBD1 (5 bases). Between the trimmed V and J ends, which lost 6 bases and 1 base, there was a span of 9 bases. Germline values: CDR1 MNHNY, CDR2 SVGAGI (reference sequence). This CDR3 has 13 residues. The CDR3 bases are TGTGCCAGCAGGGCGGGGACGAACACTGAAGCTTTCTTT. Its translation is CASRAGTNTEAFF.

This clonotype was detected a few times. The V gene is TRBV29-1, the J gene TRBJ1-1; 8 nucleotides align to TRBD1. Germline V lookup: CDR1 SQVTM, CDR2 ANQGSEA. V shed 7 bases and J 3 bases; nucleotides not matched to a gene: 4. The CDR3 runs to 12 residues. The CDR3 DNA follows: TGCAGCGCTGGACAGGGAGACACTGAAGCTTTCTTT. Translating it yields CSAGQGDTEAFF.

The CDR3 region is CASSQGERGQFF. CDR3 DNA: TGTGCCAGCAGCCAAGGGGAGAGGGGGCAGTTCTTC. The V and J genes are TRBV3-1 and TRBJ2-1, with D perhaps TRBD1 or TRBD2 (5 bases each). Trimming shortened V by 1 base and J by 12 bases, and 10 bases separated the two germline ends. The CDR3 is 12 residues long. The germline gives CDR1 LGHDT, CDR2 YNNKEL (reference sequence).

The chain carries TRBV27 and TRBJ1-1; D gene unclear. The CDR3 sequence is 14 residues long. V gave up 6 bases and J gave up 5 bases, with 16 bases separating them. Germline-derived CDR1 and CDR2 are MNHEY and SMNVEV (reference sequence). CDR3 loop: CASRPARAGTEAFF. The CDR3 DNA follows: TGTGCCAGCAGGCCAGCCCGGGCGGGAACTGAAGCTTTCTTT.

This clonotype turned up a few times. The V gene is TRBV15, the J gene TRBJ1-6; tentatively, D is TRBD1 (5 bases). The germline CDR1 and CDR2 sequences are LNHNV and YYDKDF (reference sequence). This CDR3 has 14 amino acids. V was cut by 1 base and J by 9 bases, with 10 bases left in between. CDR3 amino acids: CATSRVLGVSPLHF. As DNA, the CDR3 is TGTGCCACCAGCAGAGTTTTAGGGGTTTCACCCCTCCACTTT. Based on the CDR3 plus reference TRBV15 and TRBJ1-6, the full variable domain is DAMVIQNPRYQVTQFGKPVTLSCSQTLNHNVMYWYQQKSSQAPKLLFHYYDKDFNNEADTPDNFQSRRPNTSFCFLDIRSPGLGDTAMYLCATSRVLGVSPLHFGNGTRLTVT.

V usage is TRBV29-1 and J usage is TRBJ1-5; 7 bases fit TRBD1. Germline lookup yields CDR1 SQVTM and CDR2 ANQGSEA. The J segment lost 4 bases and the V segment lost 4 bases, leaving 4 bases of the junction unmatched. The CDR3 length is 13 residues. As DNA, the CDR3 is TGCAGCGTTGGAGGGACAGCAAATCAGCCCCAGCATTTT. It yields the protein CSVGGTANQPQHF.

The chain is built from TRBV7-9 and TRBJ2-3; 7 bases agree with TRBD1. Germline CDR1 reads SEHNR; CDR2 reads FQNEAQ (reference sequence). The junction had 6 bases not matched to a gene; V was cut back by 4 bases and J by 2 bases. CDR3 length equals 15 residues. The CDR3 region is CASSYRQGSTDTQYF. CDR3 sequence (DNA): TGTGCCAGCAGCTACCGACAGGGATCCACAGATACGCAGTATTTT.

The V and J genes are TRBV28 and TRBJ1-2, with D perhaps matching TRBD1 (5 bases). CDR3 size: 13 residues. V was trimmed by 6 bases and J by 4 bases, leaving 12 bases between them. Per the germline V gene, CDR1 is MDHEN and CDR2 is SYDVKM. The CDR3 is CASRRGATYGYTF. The CDR3 DNA sequence: TGTGCCAGCAGGAGGGGAGCAACCTATGGCTACACCTTC.

The chain has TRBV3-1 and TRBJ1-1, with a tentative D call TRBD1 (5 bases). V was shortened by 0 bases and J by 4 bases, with 12 bases between the two germline ends. The CDR3 is made up of 15 amino acids. Germline CDR1 LGHDT, CDR2 YNNKEL (reference sequence). The CDR3 sequence is CASSQEGVGVTEAFF. The CDR3 DNA follows: TGTGCCAGCAGCCAAGAGGGGGTCGGGGTCACTGAAGCTTTCTTT.

The chain links TRBV12-3 or TRBV12-4 to TRBJ2-3; TRBD2 aligns across 9 bases. The CDR3 loop spans 16 amino acids. V was clipped by 2 bases and J by 6 bases; unmatched bases: 9. CDR3 coding DNA: TGTGCCAGCAGTTTAAAACTAGCGGGTGGGGGGGATACGCAGTATTTT. Residues: CASSLKLAGGGDTQYF.

The chain joins TRBV7-3 to TRBJ2-1; D not resolved. Germline assignment: CDR1 SGHTA and CDR2 FQGTGA. Trimming removed 2 bases at V and 4 bases at J, with 9 bases between. The CDR3 loop spans 14 amino acids. CDR3 region: CASSLGQVYNEQFF. The CDR3 region has the DNA TGTGCCAGCAGCTTAGGGCAGGTTTACAATGAGCAGTTCTTC.

This sequence joins TRBV9 and TRBJ1-1; tentatively, D is TRBD1 (6 bases). CDR1 and CDR2 from the germline V gene are SGDLS and YYNGEE. This CDR3 has 15 residues. The V end was cut by 4 bases, the J end by 0 bases, with 13 bases between. The CDR3 sequence: CASSPGGGMNTEAFF. The CDR3 nucleotides read TGTGCCAGCAGCCCAGGAGGGGGAATGAACACTGAAGCTTTCTTT. The full variable domain, in which reference TRBV9 and TRBJ1-1 provide the parts outside the CDR3, is DSGVTQTPKHLITATGQRVTLRCSPRSGDLSVYWYQQSLDQGLQFLIQYYNGEERAKGNILERFSAQQFPDLHSELNLSSLELGDSALYFCASSPGGGMNTEAFFGQGTRLTVV.

This chain uses TRBV6-6 with TRBJ2-7, with a possible D match to TRBD2 (5 bases). This CDR3 is built from 15 residues. The V gene lost 0 bases and the J gene lost 7 bases, with 16 bases spanning the gap. From germline, CDR1 is MNHNY and CDR2 SVGAGI (reference sequence). The CDR3: CASSYSRQASGEQYF. CDR3 bases: TGTGCCAGCAGTTACTCGAGGCAGGCTTCGGGAGAGCAGTACTTC.

The chain links TRBV12-3 or TRBV12-4 to TRBJ1-2; D ambiguous. There are 14 residues in the CDR3. V gave up 6 bases and J gave up 8 bases, with 19 bases separating them. The CDR3: CASSFLGRPKGYTF. CDR3 nucleotides: TGTGCCAGCAGCTTTCTCGGACGTCCCAAAGGCTACACCTTC.